The clone carrying this TCR beta chain appeared once. Clones were sequenced by immunoSEQ multiplex PCR, and TCRdb holds only the in-frame ones, with some missing. The table includes some 400,000 clones, around 87% detected once. The source of the sample is a study of blood T cell repertoires in COVID-19. Whole-study context: Samples taken during acute and convalescent COVID-19 were collected in the United States, Italy and Spain.

Cohort allocation depended upon clinical history that participants reported. The study counted Cohort 3 donors as recovered given two negative PCRs, clearance, or symptom resolution. The specimen was PBMCs or T cells enriched from blood (not recorded which). The clonotype was recovered from a man younger than 45 who had recovered from COVID-19.

CDR3 protein: CASSWGQGRAQPQHF. CDR3 sequence (DNA): TGTGCCAGCAGCTGGGGACAGGGCCGGGCTCAGCCCCAGCATTTT. The chain combines TRBV5-5 with TRBJ1-5, with 9 nucleotides matching TRBD1. Losses at the gene ends were 3 bases for V and 6 bases for J; bases not matched to a gene: 7. Germline V gene sequence: CDR1 SGHKS, CDR2 YYEKEE (reference sequence). This CDR3 contains 15 residues.